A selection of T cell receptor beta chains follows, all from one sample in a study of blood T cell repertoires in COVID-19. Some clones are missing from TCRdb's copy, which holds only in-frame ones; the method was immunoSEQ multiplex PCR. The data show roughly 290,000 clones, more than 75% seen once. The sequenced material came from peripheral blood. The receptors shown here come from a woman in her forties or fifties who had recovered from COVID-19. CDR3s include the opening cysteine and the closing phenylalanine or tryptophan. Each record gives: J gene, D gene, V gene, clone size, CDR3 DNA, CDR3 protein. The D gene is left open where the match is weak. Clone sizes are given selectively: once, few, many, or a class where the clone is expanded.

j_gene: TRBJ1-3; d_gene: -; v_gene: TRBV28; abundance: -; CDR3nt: TGTGCCAGCAGTTCGGCAGGGTCCCAACTACAATCCTCTGGAAACACCATATATTTT; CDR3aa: CASSSAGSQLQSSGNTIYF
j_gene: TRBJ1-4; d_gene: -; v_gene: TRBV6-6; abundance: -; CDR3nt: TGTGCCAGCACCGTTGGGGGGGTATATGAAAAACTGTTTTTT; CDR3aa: CASTVGGVYEKLFF
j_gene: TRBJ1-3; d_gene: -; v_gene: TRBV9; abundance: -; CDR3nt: TGTGCCAGCAGCCCTAGTCTCGGTGGAAACACCATATATTTT; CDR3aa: CASSPSLGGNTIYF
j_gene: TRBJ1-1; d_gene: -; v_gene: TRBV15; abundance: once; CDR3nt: TGTGCCACCAGCAGGGAAACGGGGTTTCACACTGAAGCTTTCTTT; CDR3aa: CATSRETGFHTEAFF
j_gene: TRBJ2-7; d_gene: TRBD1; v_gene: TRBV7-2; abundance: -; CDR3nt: TGTGCCAGCAGCTCACCGACGGGACAGGAGGCGTACGAGCAGTACTTC; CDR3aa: CASSSPTGQEAYEQYF
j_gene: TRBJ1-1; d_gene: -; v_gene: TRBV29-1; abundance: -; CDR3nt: TGCAGCGCGGACGGTGGTACGGGTGAAGCTTTCTTT; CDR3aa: CSADGGTGEAFF
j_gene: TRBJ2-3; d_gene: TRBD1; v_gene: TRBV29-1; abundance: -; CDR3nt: TGCAGCGTTGGCTCAGGGGGCGCCACAGATACGCAGTATTTT; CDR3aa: CSVGSGGATDTQYF
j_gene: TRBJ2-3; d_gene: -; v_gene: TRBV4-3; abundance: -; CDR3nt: TGCGCCAGCAGCCAAGATGGACTGGCGGGGCCCCGAATCACAGATACGCAGTATTTT; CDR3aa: CASSQDGLAGPRITDTQYF
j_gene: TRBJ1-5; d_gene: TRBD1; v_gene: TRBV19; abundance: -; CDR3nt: TGTGCCAGTAACGACAGGGCGGGTCAGCCCCAGCATTTT; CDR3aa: CASNDRAGQPQHF
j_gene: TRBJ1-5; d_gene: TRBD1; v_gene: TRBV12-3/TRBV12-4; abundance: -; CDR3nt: TGTGCCAGCAGTTCCCAGGGGGGTCAGCCCCAGCATTTT; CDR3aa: CASSSQGGQPQHF
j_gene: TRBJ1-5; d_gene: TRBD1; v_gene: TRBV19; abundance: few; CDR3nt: TGTGCCAGTAGTGGGGGGACAGGGGGCTTTCGGGAGAATCAGCCCCAGCATTTT; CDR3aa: CASSGGTGGFRENQPQHF
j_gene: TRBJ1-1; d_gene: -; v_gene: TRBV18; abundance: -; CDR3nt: TGTGCCAGCTCACCGACGGAGACTCGCGGAGCTTTCTTT; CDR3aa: CASSPTETRGAFF
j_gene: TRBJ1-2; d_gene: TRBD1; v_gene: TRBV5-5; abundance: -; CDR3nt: TGTGCCAGCAGCCTTGGACAGGGCCCTTTTGCCTTC; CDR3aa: CASSLGQGPFAF
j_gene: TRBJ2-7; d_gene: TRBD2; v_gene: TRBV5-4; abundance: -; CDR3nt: TGTGCCAGCAGCTTGGCGGGACTAGCGGGAGGGAATACTTTC; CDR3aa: CASSLAGLAGGNTF
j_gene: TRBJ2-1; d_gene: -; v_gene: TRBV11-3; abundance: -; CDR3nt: TGTGCCAGCAGCTTAGATAGGAGTGAGCAGTTCTTC; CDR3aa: CASSLDRSEQFF
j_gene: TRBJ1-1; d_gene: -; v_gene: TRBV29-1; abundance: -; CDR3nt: TGCAGCGTTAAAGGACAGCGACCTAACACTGAAGCTTTCTTT; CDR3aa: CSVKGQRPNTEAFF
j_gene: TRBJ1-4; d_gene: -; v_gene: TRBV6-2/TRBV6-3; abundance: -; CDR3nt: TGTGCCAGCAGTTCCCGCCTACGACTGACTAATGAAAAACTGTTTTTT; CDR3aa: CASSSRLRLTNEKLFF
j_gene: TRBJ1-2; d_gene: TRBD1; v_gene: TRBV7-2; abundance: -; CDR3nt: TGTGCCAGCAGACGTCCGGGACAGTGGAACTATGGCTACACCTTC; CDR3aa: CASRRPGQWNYGYTF
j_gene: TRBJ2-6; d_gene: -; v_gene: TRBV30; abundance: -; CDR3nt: TGTGCCTGTAGGGGAGGTGGGGCCAACGTCCTGACTTTC; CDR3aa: CACRGGGANVLTF
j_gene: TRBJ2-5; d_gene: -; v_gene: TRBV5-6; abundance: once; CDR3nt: TGTGCCAGCAGCTTGGTTTCGGTTCGGGAGACCCAGTACTTC; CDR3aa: CASSLVSVRETQYF
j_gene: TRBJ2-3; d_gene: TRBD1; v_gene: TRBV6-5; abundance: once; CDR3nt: TGTGCCAGCAGTAATTGGGACAGGGGAACAGATACGCAGTATTTT; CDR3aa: CASSNWDRGTDTQYF
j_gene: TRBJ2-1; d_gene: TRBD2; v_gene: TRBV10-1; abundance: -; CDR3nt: TGCGCCAGCAGTGGCCGGTCGGGGGGACTCCTTTGGGATGAGCAGTTCTTC; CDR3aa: CASSGRSGGLLWDEQFF
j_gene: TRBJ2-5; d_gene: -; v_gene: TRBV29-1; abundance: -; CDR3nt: TGCAGCGTTGAAGATTTTCGTGGACAGCGCGATCAAGAGACCCAGTACTTC; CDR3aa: CSVEDFRGQRDQETQYF
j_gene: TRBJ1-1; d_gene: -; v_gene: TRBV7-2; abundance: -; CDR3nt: TGTGCCAGCAAAGCCCGGGACAACTTTAACACTGAAGCTTTCTTT; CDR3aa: CASKARDNFNTEAFF
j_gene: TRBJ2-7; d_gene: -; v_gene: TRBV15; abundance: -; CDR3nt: TGTGCCACCAGCAGAGAGTCGGGCTACGAGCAGTACTTC; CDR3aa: CATSRESGYEQYF
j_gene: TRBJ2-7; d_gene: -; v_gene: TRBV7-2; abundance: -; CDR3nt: TGTGCCAGCAGCCCAAACCGGGTCGGGGACGAGCAGTACTTC; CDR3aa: CASSPNRVGDEQYF
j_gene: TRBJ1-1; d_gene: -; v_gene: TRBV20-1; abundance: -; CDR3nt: TGCAGTGCTAGTCAGACACTCTGGGTCGAAGCTTTCTTT; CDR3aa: CSASQTLWVEAFF
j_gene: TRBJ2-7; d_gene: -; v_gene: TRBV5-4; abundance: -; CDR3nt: TGTGCCAGCAGCTTGGCCCCCGACTACGAGCAATACTTC; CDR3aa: CASSLAPDYEQYF
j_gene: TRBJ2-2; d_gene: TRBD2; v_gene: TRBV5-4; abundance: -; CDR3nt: TGTGCCAGCAGCTTCCAACGGGAGGTGGAGCTGTTTTTT; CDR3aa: CASSFQREVELFF
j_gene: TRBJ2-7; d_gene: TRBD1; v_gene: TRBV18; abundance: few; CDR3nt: TGTGCCAGCTCCCCCGGGACAGGGACCACCTACGAGCAGTACTTC; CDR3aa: CASSPGTGTTYEQYF
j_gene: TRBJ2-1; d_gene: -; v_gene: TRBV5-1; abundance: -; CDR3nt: TGCGCCAGCAGCCCCCCCAGCTCCTACAATGAGCAGTTCTTC; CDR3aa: CASSPPSSYNEQFF
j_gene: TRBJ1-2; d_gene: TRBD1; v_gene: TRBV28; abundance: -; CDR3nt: TGTGCCAGCAGTCAAAGGGACAGCGGCTACACCTTC; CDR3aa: CASSQRDSGYTF
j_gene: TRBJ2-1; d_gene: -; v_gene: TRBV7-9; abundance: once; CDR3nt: TGTGCCAGCACCTTGTCCCCAATCATGGCCCATGAGCAGTTCTTC; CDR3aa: CASTLSPIMAHEQFF
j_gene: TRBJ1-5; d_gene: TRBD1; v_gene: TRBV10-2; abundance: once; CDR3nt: TGCGCCAGCAGTGATTGGACAGGTATGGGCATACAGCCCCAGCATTTT; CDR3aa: CASSDWTGMGIQPQHF
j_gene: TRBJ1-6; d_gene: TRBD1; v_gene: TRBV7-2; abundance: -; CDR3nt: TGTGCCAGCACGGACAGGCGGAATTCACCCCTCCACTTT; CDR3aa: CASTDRRNSPLHF
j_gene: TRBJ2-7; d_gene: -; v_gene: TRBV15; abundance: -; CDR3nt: TGTGCCACCAGCAGAGATCCGCTCGGTGAGCAGTACTTC; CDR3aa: CATSRDPLGEQYF
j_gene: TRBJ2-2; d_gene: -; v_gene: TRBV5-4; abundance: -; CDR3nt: TGTGCCAGCAGCTTGTCTGGGGAGCTGTTTTTT; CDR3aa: CASSLSGELFF
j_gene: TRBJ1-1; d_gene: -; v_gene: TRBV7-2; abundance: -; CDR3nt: TGTGCCAGCAGCTCGCAGCGTTTAAGTACTTCGGGGGTTACTGAAGCTTTCTTT; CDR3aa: CASSSQRLSTSGVTEAFF